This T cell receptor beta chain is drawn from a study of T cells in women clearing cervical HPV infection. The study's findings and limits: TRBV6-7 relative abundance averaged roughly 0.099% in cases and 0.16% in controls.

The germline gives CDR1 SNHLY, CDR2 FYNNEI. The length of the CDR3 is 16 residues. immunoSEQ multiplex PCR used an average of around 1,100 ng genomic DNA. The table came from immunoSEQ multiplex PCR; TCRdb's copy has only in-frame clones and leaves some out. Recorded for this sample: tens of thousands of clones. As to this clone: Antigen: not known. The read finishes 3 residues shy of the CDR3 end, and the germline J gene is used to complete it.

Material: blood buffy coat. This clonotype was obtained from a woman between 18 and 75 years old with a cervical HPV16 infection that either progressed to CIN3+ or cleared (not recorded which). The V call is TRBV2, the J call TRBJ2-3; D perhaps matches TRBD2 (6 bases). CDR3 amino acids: CASRRGGVRGNQPQYF. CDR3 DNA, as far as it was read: TGTGCCAGCAGGAGGGGCGGGGTGCGGGGCAATCAGCCG.